The next 9 T cell receptor beta chains were all read from a single sample in a study of T-cell memory formation after mild COVID-19. In TCRdb, the 5' RACE reads were re-called with MiXCR into one record per CDR3 protein. The sample records about 340,000 distinct CDR3 sequences, around a sixth being singletons. Sequencing was carried out using PBMCs or a T cell subset sorted from them (not recorded which). Receptors were obtained from a man aged 18 to 35 who had mild COVID-19 (a few samples of this study predate the infection). Cell type and time point are not known.

This clonotype was seen only a few times. The chain combines TRBV10-1 with TRBJ2-5; 7 nucleotides agree with TRBD2. V was pared by 3 bases and J by 0 bases, with 4 bases of the junction left unmatched. The CDR3 runs 15 residues. Germline values: CDR1 WNHNN, CDR2 SYGVQD (reference sequence). CDR3 in DNA: TGCGCCAGCAGTGACGGGGGGACCCACCAAGAGACCCAGTACTTC. Amino acid sequence: CASSDGGTHQETQYF.

The gene calls are TRBV6-5 and TRBJ2-7, with 8 bases lining up with TRBD1. The CDR3 contains 16 residues. CDR1 is MNHEY and CDR2 is SVGAGI in the germline V gene. Trimming cost V 7 bases and J 0 bases; bases outside gene matches: 11. The CDR3 spells CASTISGQGHSYEQYF. CDR3 coding DNA: TGTGCCAGCACCATATCCGGACAGGGCCACTCCTACGAGCAGTACTTC.

The CDR3 nucleotides read TGTGCCAGCAGCTTGGGCCCCCTTGAAGACGGCTACACCTTC. Its translation is CASSLGPLEDGYTF. V gene TRBV5-5 combines with J gene TRBJ1-2; D gene ambiguous. V was clipped by 0 bases and J by 8 bases, with 14 bases between them. Germline CDR1 and CDR2: SGHKS and YYEKEE (reference sequence). The CDR3 is 14 residues long.

This clonotype was seen only once. CDR3 protein: CASSRRQGEKNGYTF. Here the CDR3 DNA reads TGTGCCAGCAGCAGAAGACAGGGAGAGAAGAATGGCTACACCTTC. The rearrangement links TRBV9 to TRBJ1-2; 7 bases agree with TRBD1. Germline V gives CDR1 SGDLS, CDR2 YYNGEE. With 4 bases clipped from V and 6 bases from J, the junction kept 12 bases outside the gene matches. CDR3 length: 15 amino acids. Looking up the rest from reference TRBV9 and TRBJ1-2 gives the full variable domain: DSGVTQTPKHLITATGQRVTLRCSPRSGDLSVYWYQQSLDQGLQFLIQYYNGEERAKGNILERFSAQQFPDLHSELNLSSLELGDSALYFCASSRRQGEKNGYTFGSGTRLTVV.

The chain has TRBV5-1 and TRBJ2-7; 10 nucleotides align to TRBD1. The CDR3 length is 15 residues. Looked up from germline, CDR1 is SGHRS and CDR2 is YFSETQ. The V gene end was trimmed by 4 bases and the J gene end by 3 bases; junction bases not matched to a gene: 7. The chain's CDR3 is CASSLDRGDLYEQYF. CDR3 coding DNA: TGCGCCAGCAGCCTGGACAGGGGGGACCTCTACGAGCAGTACTTC.

The chain recombines TRBV6-2 or TRBV6-3 with TRBJ2-2; tentative D call: TRBD2 (5 bases). Trimming shortened V by 6 bases and J by 0 bases, and 8 bases separated the two germline ends. In germline, CDR1 is MNHEY, CDR2 SVGEGT. The CDR3 totals 14 residues. CDR3 DNA: TGTGCCAGCAGGAGGACTGCGAACACCGGGGAGCTGTTTTTT. This gives the protein CASRRTANTGELFF.

The V and J genes are TRBV4-1 and TRBJ2-1; 9 nucleotides agree with TRBD1. Germline V gene lookup returns CDR1 MGHRA and CDR2 YSYEKL. V was clipped by 1 base and J by 5 bases; unmatched bases: 6. The CDR3 is 16 residues long. Here the CDR3 reads CASSQGDTGGNNEQFF. CDR3 coding DNA: TGCGCCAGCAGCCAAGGGGATACAGGGGGCAACAATGAGCAGTTCTTC.

CDR3 protein: CASSASDRVEAEAFF. The CDR3 DNA sequence: TGTGCCAGCAGCGCCTCAGACAGGGTTGAAGCTGAAGCTTTCTTT. The chain recombines TRBV9 with TRBJ1-1; 7 bases match TRBD1. Germline values: CDR1 SGDLS, CDR2 YYNGEE. V was clipped by 3 bases and J by 6 bases; unmatched bases: 11. CDR3 length: 15 amino acids.

This rearrangement joins TRBV12-3 or TRBV12-4 to TRBJ1-1; D is unresolved. The CDR3 covers 12 residues. V was shortened by 6 bases and J by 5 bases, with 10 bases between the two germline ends. This chain's CDR3 is CASSQTRTEAFF. Here the CDR3 DNA reads TGTGCCAGCAGCCAGACACGAACTGAAGCTTTCTTT.